The 20 T cell receptor beta chains below all came from one sample that was sequenced in a study of cytomegalovirus exposure and HLA in healthy donors. In the PCR, 60 Vbeta and 13 Jbeta primers were used. Profiling relied on immunoSEQ multiplex PCR, and the TCRdb table lists in-frame clones only, not all of them. The data hold 200,000 to 250,000 clones, with approximately 68% observed a single time. Material: PBMCs. The receptor source for this set is a woman in her 30s in good health and CMV-seronegative.

The rearrangement links TRBV27 to TRBJ1-5; 7 positions agree with TRBD1. The CDR3 consists of 17 residues. CDR1 is MNHEY and CDR2 is SMNVEV in the germline V gene (reference sequence). Germline trimming cut 6 bases from V and 1 base from J; bases unmatched to any gene: 12. The CDR3 region is CASSPTGEWRSNQPQHF. DNA of the CDR3: TGTGCCAGCAGCCCCACAGGGGAATGGAGAAGCAATCAGCCCCAGCATTTT.

The gene calls are TRBV5-1 and TRBJ1-2, with D maybe TRBD1 (6 bases). The CDR3 extends over 15 amino acids. Trimming stripped 3 bases from V and 2 bases from J, with 14 bases between. CDR1 is SGHRS and CDR2 is YFSETQ in the germline V gene. CDR3 DNA: TGCGCCAGCAGCTCAGGACAGATGATGAACTATGGCTACACCTTC. Translation gives CASSSGQMMNYGYTF.

CDR3: CASSLWASEAGELFF. The CDR3 DNA sequence: TGTGCCAGCAGTTTATGGGCTAGCGAGGCCGGGGAGCTGTTTTTT. The rearrangement links TRBV27 to TRBJ2-2, with a tentative D call TRBD2 (6 bases). The germline CDR1 and CDR2 sequences are MNHEY and SMNVEV (reference sequence). Trimming shortened V by 1 base and J by 6 bases, and 12 bases separated the two germline ends. The CDR3 extends over 15 amino acids.

This clone was found a few times. J is TRBJ1-1 and V is TRBV7-6; no clear D gene. Between the trimmed V and J ends, which lost 5 bases and 0 bases, there was a span of 7 bases. Per the germline V gene, CDR1 is SGHVS and CDR2 is FNYEAQ. The CDR3 covers 13 residues. DNA of the CDR3: TGTGCCAGCAGCCCGTACATGAACACTGAAGCTTTCTTT. Its translation is CASSPYMNTEAFF. Using reference TRBV7-6 and TRBJ1-1 for the parts outside the CDR3, the full variable domain is GAGVSQSPRYKVTKRGQDVALRCDPISGHVSLYWYRQALGQGPEFLTYFNYEAQQDKSGLPNDRFSAERPEGSISTLTIQRTEQRDSAMYRCASSPYMNTEAFFGQGTRLTVV.

This rearrangement joins TRBV5-4 to TRBJ1-5; D is uncertain. The CDR3 loop spans 12 amino acids. Per germline, CDR1 SGHNT and CDR2 YYREEE (reference sequence). With 2 bases removed from V and 4 bases from J, the gap between germline ends came to 4 bases. CDR3 region: CASSFENQPQHF. CDR3 in DNA: TGTGCCAGCAGCTTTGAGAATCAGCCCCAGCATTTT.

CDR3 region: CASSPELATAAEQFF. For the CDR3, the DNA is TGTGCCAGCAGCCCCGAACTAGCCACGGCAGCTGAGCAGTTCTTC. The chain links TRBV13 to TRBJ2-1; TRBD2 might be the D (6 bases). The CDR3 runs to 15 residues. Germline CDR1 is PRHDT and CDR2 is FYEKMQ (reference sequence). V lost 5 bases and J 9 bases, leaving 20 bases between the germline ends.

The genes are TRBV2 and TRBJ1-6; D ambiguous. Trimming stripped 3 bases from V and 2 bases from J, with 14 bases between. The germline CDR1 and CDR2 sequences are SNHLY and FYNNEI. The CDR3 totals 17 residues. The CDR3 region is CASSDFGELPYNSPLHF. The CDR3 DNA is TGTGCCAGCAGTGATTTCGGGGAACTCCCCTATAATTCACCCCTCCACTTT.

The chain joins TRBV7-9 to TRBJ2-3; no reliable D call. The CDR3 totals 15 residues. Germline-derived CDR1 and CDR2 are SEHNR and FQNEAQ (reference sequence). The V end lost 3 bases, the J end lost 0 bases, and 10 bases lay between the germline ends. In DNA, the CDR3 is TGTGCCAGCAGCTTCCTATCAACTAGCACAGATACGCAGTATTTT. This gives the protein CASSFLSTSTDTQYF. Full variable domain (missing parts from reference TRBV7-9 and TRBJ2-3): DTGVSQNPRHKITKRGQNVTFRCDPISEHNRLYWYRQTLGQGPEFLTYFQNEAQLEKSRLLSDRFSAERPKGSFSTLEIQRTEQGDSAMYLCASSFLSTSTDTQYFGPGTRLTVL.

The rearrangement joins TRBV5-1 to TRBJ2-3; 10 nucleotides align to TRBD2. The germline V gene has CDR1 SGHRS and CDR2 YFSETQ. V was clipped by 0 bases and J by 3 bases; unmatched bases: 10. The CDR3 runs 18 residues. The CDR3 protein is CASSLAESGGALTDTQYF. The CDR3 DNA follows: TGCGCCAGCAGCTTGGCAGAGAGCGGGGGGGCACTGACAGATACGCAGTATTTT. The variable domain in full, completed from reference TRBV5-1 and TRBJ2-3, reads KAGVTQTPRYLIKTRGQQVTLSCSPISGHRSVSWYQQTPGQGLQFLFEYFSETQRNKGNFPGRFSGRQFSNSRSEMNVSTLELGDSALYLCASSLAESGGALTDTQYFGPGTRLTVL.

The rearrangement links TRBV7-8 to TRBJ2-1; 10 nucleotides agree with TRBD2. Germline-derived CDR1 and CDR2 are SGHVS and FQNEAQ. This CDR3 region has 16 residues. The junction had 0 bases not matched to a gene; V was cut back by 1 base and J by 0 bases. In DNA form, the CDR3 reads TGTGCCAGCAGCTTAGTAGCGGGGGGCTCCTACAATGAGCAGTTCTTC. Protein sequence: CASSLVAGGSYNEQFF. Using reference TRBV7-8 and TRBJ2-1 for the parts outside the CDR3, the full variable domain is GAGVSQSPRYKVAKRGQDVALRCDPISGHVSLFWYQQALGQGPEFLTYFQNEAQLDKSGLPSDRFFAERPEGSVSTLKIQRTQQEDSAVYLCASSLVAGGSYNEQFFGPGTRLTVL.

The chain is built from TRBV2 and TRBJ1-2; no reliable D call. Trimming left V 2 bases short and J 4 bases short, with 8 bases between. Germline lookup yields CDR1 SNHLY and CDR2 FYNNEI. This CDR3 contains 13 residues. In nucleotides, the CDR3 is TGTGCCAGCAGTGAACAGGTTCGCTATGGCTACACCTTC. Translating it yields CASSEQVRYGYTF.

The chain couples TRBV5-1 to TRBJ2-7; 10 bases are a match to TRBD1. The length of the CDR3 is 17 residues. Germline values: CDR1 SGHRS, CDR2 YFSETQ. Trimming removed 0 bases from V and 2 bases from J; junction bases left unmatched: 8. The CDR3 DNA reads TGCGCCAGCAGCTTGGAGGGGGTAGGGACAGGGGCCTACGAGCAGTACTTC. This sequence encodes CASSLEGVGTGAYEQYF.

This clone was seen a single time. The chain joins TRBV10-3 to TRBJ1-1; tentative D call: TRBD1 (6 bases). Germline CDR1 is ENHRY and CDR2 is SYGVKD. V was pared by 0 bases and J by 5 bases, with 7 bases between. There are 13 residues in the CDR3. CDR3 region: CAISESGQTEAFF. The CDR3 DNA sequence: TGTGCCATCAGTGAGTCAGGACAGACTGAAGCTTTCTTT.

J is TRBJ2-7 and V is TRBV9; the match to TRBD2 covers 7 bases. The CDR3 covers 14 residues. V shed 0 bases and J 2 bases; nucleotides not matched to a gene: 2. Germline-derived CDR1 and CDR2 are SGDLS and YYNGEE. The CDR3 sequence: CASSVGAGAYEQYF. CDR3 DNA sequence: TGTGCCAGCAGCGTAGGGGCGGGAGCCTACGAGCAGTACTTC.

The CDR3 coding sequence is TGCAGCGTTGATCAGGGAGGGACTGAAGCTTTCTTT. It specifies CSVDQGGTEAFF. The chain has TRBV29-1 and TRBJ1-1; possibly TRBD1 for D (5 bases). This CDR3 contains 12 residues. The germline V gene has CDR1 SQVTM and CDR2 ANQGSEA. Trimming stripped 3 bases from V and 5 bases from J, with 10 bases between.

The chain joins TRBV19 to TRBJ1-2; D ambiguous. V lost 7 bases, J lost 7 bases, and 10 bases lay in between. CDR3 length: 11 amino acids. Germline V gives CDR1 LNHDA, CDR2 SQIVND (reference sequence). The CDR3 DNA sequence: TGTGCCAGTATTAGCCCTCGTGGCTACACCTTC. Its protein is CASISPRGYTF.

This clone was seen only once. This chain uses TRBV6-4 with TRBJ2-1; D unresolved. V dropped 10 bases and J dropped 6 bases, with 16 bases sitting between them. CDR3 length equals 13 residues. Per germline, CDR1 MRHNA and CDR2 SNTAGT. CDR3 sequence reads: CATASQPGNEQFF. The CDR3 region has the DNA TGTGCCACCGCTAGTCAACCCGGCAATGAGCAGTTCTTC.

The rearrangement uses TRBV10-3 and TRBJ1-2; D might be TRBD1 (6 bases). There are 14 residues in the CDR3. Germline V gene data show CDR1 as ENHRY and CDR2 as SYGVKD. Trimming cost V 4 bases and J 4 bases, with 13 bases left between them. CDR3 sequence reads: CAISAQGNVYGYTF. The CDR3 nucleotides read TGTGCCATCAGTGCACAGGGAAATGTCTATGGCTACACCTTC.

J is TRBJ1-2 and V is TRBV29-1; no clear D. Germline V gene data show CDR1 as SQVTM and CDR2 as ANQGSEA. V was cut by 6 bases and J by 4 bases, with 15 bases left in between. The length of the CDR3 is 13 residues. The CDR3 is CSVVTKAGYGYTF. CDR3 in DNA: TGCAGCGTCGTGACCAAGGCGGGCTATGGCTACACCTTC. The full variable domain, with the rest looked up from reference TRBV29-1 and TRBJ1-2, is SAVISQKPSRDICQRGTSLTIQCQVDSQVTMMFWYRQQPGQSLTLIATANQGSEATYESGFVIDKFPISRPNLTFSTLTVSNMSPEDSSIYLCSVVTKAGYGYTFGSGTRLTVV.

The chain employs TRBV30 and TRBJ1-4, with TRBD1 identical over 8 bases. There are 14 residues in the CDR3. CDR1 is GTSNPN and CDR2 is SVGIG in the germline V gene (reference sequence). Trimming removed 1 base from V and 8 bases from J; junction bases left unmatched: 6. The CDR3 bases are TGTGCCTGGAGTGAGGCGGACAGGGCGGAAAAACTGTTTTTT. This gives the protein CAWSEADRAEKLFF.